The rows below give T cell receptor beta chains drawn from one sample of a study of blood T cell repertoires in COVID-19. The assay was immunoSEQ multiplex PCR, and TCRdb's table has in-frame clones only and misses some. The table has approximately 350,000 clones, 80% to 90% seen once. What was sequenced was PBMCs or T cells enriched from blood (not recorded which). These receptor sequences come from a man between 18 and 29 years old who had recovered from COVID-19. The CDR3 runs from the conserved cysteine through the conserved F or W. D genes are given only for firm matches. Size is stated for part of the rows, as once, few or many counts, or as a class when the clone is expanded.

TRBV15,TRBJ1-5,NA,NA,CATSRARRGAWQPQHF,TGTGCCACCAGCAGAGCCCGTCGGGGGGCTTGGCAGCCCCAGCATTTT
TRBV27,TRBJ1-2,NA,NA,CASSSGNYGYTF,TGTGCCAGCAGTTCAGGGAACTATGGCTACACCTTC
TRBV28,TRBJ2-3,TRBD1,NA,CASSSQGAPVSDTQYF,TGTGCCAGCAGTTCACAGGGGGCGCCGGTTTCTGATACGCAGTATTTT
TRBV7-2,TRBJ2-2,TRBD1,NA,CASSRTGYTGELFF,TGTGCCAGCAGCCGGACAGGGTACACCGGGGAGCTGTTTTTT
TRBV6-1,TRBJ1-2,NA,few,CASSEEMRVFYGYTF,TGTGCCAGCAGTGAGGAGATGCGGGTGTTCTATGGCTACACCTTC
TRBV9,TRBJ1-3,NA,NA,CASSVGVSSGNTIYF,TGTGCCAGCAGCGTAGGAGTGTCCTCTGGAAACACCATATATTTT
TRBV10-1,TRBJ2-3,NA,NA,CASSEPEDGDTQYF,TGCGCCAGCAGTGAACCAGAAGATGGAGATACGCAGTATTTT
TRBV12-3/TRBV12-4,TRBJ1-2,TRBD1,NA,CASSSAGGYGYTF,TGTGCCAGCAGTTCCGCAGGGGGTTATGGCTACACCTTC
TRBV6-5,TRBJ1-2,NA,NA,CASSYTGPDSNYGYTF,TGTGCCAGCAGTTATACCGGGCCGGACAGCAACTATGGCTACACCTTC
TRBV18,TRBJ1-5,TRBD1,NA,CASTGGTGNYFPNQPQHF,TGTGCCAGCACCGGGGGGACAGGGAATTATTTTCCAAATCAGCCCCAGCATTTT
TRBV9,TRBJ1-2,NA,NA,CASSVAGDWGYGYTF,TGTGCCAGCAGCGTAGCTGGGGACTGGGGCTATGGCTACACCTTC
TRBV19,TRBJ1-4,TRBD1,NA,CASSNRGGANEKLFF,TGTGCCAGTAGTAACAGGGGTGGGGCTAATGAAAAACTGTTTTTT
TRBV30,TRBJ2-2,TRBD2,NA,CAWSGLAGGSGELFF,TGTGCCTGGAGTGGGCTCGCGGGAGGTTCCGGGGAGCTGTTTTTT
TRBV7-2,TRBJ2-5,TRBD2,NA,CASSPRAGGKETQYF,TGTGCCAGCAGCCCTCGAGCGGGAGGAAAAGAGACCCAGTACTTC
TRBV6-4,TRBJ2-2,NA,NA,CASSVELMGGTGELFF,TGTGCCAGCAGTGTGGAGTTAATGGGGGGCACCGGGGAGCTGTTTTTT
TRBV11-2,TRBJ1-1,TRBD1,NA,CASSPTGYDTEAFF,TGTGCCAGCAGCCCGACAGGGTATGACACTGAAGCTTTCTTT
TRBV14,TRBJ1-2,NA,NA,CASSQRSSLYGYTF,TGTGCCAGCAGCCAACGGAGCTCCCTCTATGGCTACACCTTC
TRBV5-4,TRBJ2-7,TRBD1,NA,CASISGQGAYEQYF,TGTGCCAGTATTTCGGGACAGGGGGCCTACGAGCAGTACTTC
TRBV11-2,TRBJ2-7,NA,NA,CASSFQSGRGPYEQYF,TGTGCCAGCAGCTTTCAGAGTGGCAGGGGCCCCTACGAGCAGTACTTC
TRBV9,TRBJ1-2,NA,NA,CASSVRADSTEGYTF,TGTGCCAGCAGCGTAAGAGCCGACAGTACTGAAGGCTACACCTTC
TRBV13,TRBJ1-4,NA,NA,CASSQATEKLFF,TGTGCCAGCAGCCAAGCCACTGAAAAACTGTTTTTT
TRBV5-5,TRBJ2-4,NA,NA,CASSLENTKNIQYF,TGTGCCAGCAGCTTGGAGAACACCAAAAACATTCAGTACTTC
TRBV4-2,TRBJ1-2,NA,NA,CASSPEGSGSYGYTF,TGTGCCAGCAGTCCAGAGGGATCGGGGAGCTATGGCTACACCTTC
TRBV5-1,TRBJ2-2,TRBD1,NA,CASSLAGQAGRMFF,TGCGCCAGCAGCTTGGCGGGACAGGCAGGGAGGATGTTTTTT
TRBV11-3,TRBJ2-1,TRBD2,NA,CASSSRGGRAGEQFF,TGTGCCAGCAGCTCCCGTGGTGGGAGGGCTGGGGAGCAGTTCTTC
TRBV15,TRBJ2-1,TRBD2,NA,CATSRDWTSGVYNEQFF,TGTGCCACCAGCAGAGATTGGACTAGCGGGGTTTACAATGAGCAGTTCTTC
TRBV21-1,TRBJ2-4,NA,NA,CASSKSGPIQYF,TGTGCCAGCAGCAAGTCAGGTCCCATTCAGTACTTC
TRBV3-1/TRBV3-2,TRBJ1-4,TRBD1,NA,CASSQVTAGGYEKLFF,TGTGCCAGCAGCCAAGTCACGGCAGGGGGTTATGAAAAACTGTTTTTT
TRBV5-4,TRBJ1-6,NA,NA,CASSPRDNSPLHF,TGTGCCAGCAGCCCCCGGGACAACTCACCCCTCCACTTT
TRBV5-1,TRBJ2-1,NA,NA,CASSLVGSPYNEQFF,TGCGCCAGCAGCTTGGTGGGCAGCCCTTACAATGAGCAGTTCTTC
TRBV6-5,TRBJ2-2,NA,NA,CASRATTGELFF,TGTGCCAGCAGGGCCACCACCGGGGAGCTGTTTTTT
TRBV5-5,TRBJ2-2,NA,NA,CASSYKGLGELFF,TGTGCCAGCAGCTACAAGGGGCTCGGGGAGCTGTTTTTT
TRBV5-1,TRBJ1-3,NA,NA,CASSPEGGNTIYF,TGCGCCAGCAGCCCCGAGGGAGGAAACACCATATATTTT
TRBV27,TRBJ1-1,TRBD1,NA,CASSLSVGTVNTEAFF,TGTGCCAGCAGTTTATCAGTAGGGACAGTGAACACTGAAGCTTTCTTT
TRBV6-6,TRBJ2-7,NA,NA,CASSYSSYEQYF,TGTGCCAGCAGTTACTCGTCGTACGAGCAGTACTTC
TRBV29-1,TRBJ1-2,NA,NA,CSAQGRGYGYTF,TGCAGCGCTCAGGGGCGCGGCTATGGCTACACCTTC
TRBV5-3,TRBJ2-7,NA,NA,CARSLYGQYLYEQYF,TGTGCCAGAAGCTTATACGGACAGTACCTCTACGAGCAGTACTTC
TRBV4-1,TRBJ1-5,TRBD1,NA,CASSQWTGDNQPQHF,TGCGCCAGCAGCCAGTGGACAGGGGACAATCAGCCCCAGCATTTT
TRBV5-6,TRBJ1-2,TRBD1,NA,CASSLRTGGGYTF,TGTGCCAGCAGCTTGAGGACAGGGGGCGGCTACACCTTC
TRBV19,TRBJ2-6,NA,NA,CASSIFHSGANVLTF,TGTGCCAGTAGTATTTTCCACTCTGGGGCCAACGTCCTGACTTTC
TRBV13,TRBJ2-5,TRBD2,NA,CASSLGEGTSGRETQYF,TGTGCCAGCAGCTTAGGGGAAGGGACTAGCGGTCGAGAGACCCAGTACTTC
TRBV11-3,TRBJ2-1,NA,NA,CASSIRGGNEQFF,TGTGCCAGCAGCATAAGGGGGGGTAATGAGCAGTTCTTC